The TCR beta chain described here comes from a study of T cell repertoires in cytomegalovirus infection. The wider study: HLA-C-restricted CMV epitopes, recently identified, and well-studied HLA-B-restricted ones were used by the study. Public TCR beta signatures provided an indication of both CMV infection and a matching HLA type. Broader study findings: Cumulative public TCR beta family frequency identified CMV carriers with the relevant HLA. It was HLA-C-restricted CMV-specific TCR beta clonotypes that dominated the response ex vivo.

The CDR3 sequence is 14 residues long. The V segment lost 4 bases and the J segment 7 bases; nucleotides outside the gene matches: 7. Germline CDR1 and CDR2: LGHDT and YNNKEL (reference sequence). Via MiXCR, TCRdb re-called the reads, giving one row per CDR3 protein. The sample includes fewer than 350,000 distinct CDR3 sequences, under 35% of them seen just once. This clonotype was recorded a few times. Its matching antigen is unknown. J is TRBJ1-1 and V is TRBV3-1, with 9 positions matching TRBD1. The specimen comprised cultured PBMCs, sampled from culture after CMV antigen stimulation. The receptor's source is a human donor in good health (CMV status not recorded). Some clones in this sample may be carry-over from other donors' samples. The CDR3 is CASSLRQGGIEAFF. The CDR3 bases are TGTGCCAGCAGCCTACGACAGGGGGGAATTGAAGCTTTCTTT.